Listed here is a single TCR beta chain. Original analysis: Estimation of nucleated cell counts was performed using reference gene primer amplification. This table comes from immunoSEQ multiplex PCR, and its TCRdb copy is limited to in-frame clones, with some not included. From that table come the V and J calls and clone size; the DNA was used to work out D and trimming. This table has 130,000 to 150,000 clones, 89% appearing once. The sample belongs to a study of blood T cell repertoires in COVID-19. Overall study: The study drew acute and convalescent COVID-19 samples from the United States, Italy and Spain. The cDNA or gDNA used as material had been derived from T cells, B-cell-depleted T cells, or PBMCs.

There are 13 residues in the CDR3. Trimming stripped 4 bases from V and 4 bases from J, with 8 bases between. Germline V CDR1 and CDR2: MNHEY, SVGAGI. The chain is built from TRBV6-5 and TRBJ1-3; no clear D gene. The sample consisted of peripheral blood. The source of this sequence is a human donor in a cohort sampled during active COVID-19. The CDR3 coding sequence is TGTGCCAGCAGTTCCCCGGTCGGAAACACCATATATTTT. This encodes CASSSPVGNTIYF.